Listed below are T cell receptor beta chains from one sample, sequenced in a study of regulatory T cells in long-lasting Graves disease. Using its own MiXCR run on the multiplex PCR reads, TCRdb lists one record per CDR3 protein. Here the sample spans 320,000 or so distinct CDR3 sequences, about 20% being singletons. The sample in question was peripheral blood mononuclear cells (PBMCs), obtained at new diagnosis, from a patient treated with antithyroid drugs. These receptors all come from a female donor with Graves disease. CDR3s include the opening cysteine and the closing phenylalanine or tryptophan. A D gene is named only where the DNA matches it firmly. Part of the rows lack a size; the others show once, few, many or a class for expanded clones.

j_call	v_call	d_call	clone_size	cdr3_nt	cdr3_aa
TRBJ2-7	TRBV6-1	-	-	TGTGCCAGCAGACCCGACAGAGCAACCTACGAGCAGTACTTC	CASRPDRATYEQYF
TRBJ1-6	TRBV7-9	-	many	TGTGCCAGCAGCTTAGATTCACCCCTCCACTTT	CASSLDSPLHF
TRBJ2-7	TRBV2	TRBD1	once	TGTGCCAGCAGTGGGACAGGGCTTTACGAGCAGTACTTC	CASSGTGLYEQYF
TRBJ1-4	TRBV30	-	few	TGTGCCTGGAGTGTACGATGGGGGAGTGAAAAACTGTTTTTT	CAWSVRWGSEKLFF
TRBJ1-1	TRBV12-3/TRBV12-4	-	-	TGTGCCAGACGTAACAGTGTGAACACTGAAGCTTTCTTT	CARRNSVNTEAFF
TRBJ1-2	TRBV19	-	many	TGTGCCAGTAGAAGGGGAGAGGGCTACACCTTC	CASRRGEGYTF
TRBJ1-4	TRBV7-9	-	-	TGTGCCAGCAGCTTAGAGGTGGCCCAGGAAAAACTGTTTTTT	CASSLEVAQEKLFF
TRBJ2-2	TRBV12-5	-	many	TGTGCTAGTGATCGGGGCCTCAACACCGGGGAGCTGTTTTTT	CASDRGLNTGELFF
TRBJ2-7	TRBV5-6	TRBD2	few	TGTGCCAGCAGGGCTCGGGTCGATAGGACTAGTGGTTACGAGCAGTACTTC	CASRARVDRTSGYEQYF
TRBJ2-5	TRBV12-3/TRBV12-4	-	-	TGTGCCAGCAGTTCGCGGGACCGGGCTTCGGAGACCCAGTACTTC	CASSSRDRASETQYF
TRBJ1-1	TRBV19	-	many	TGTGCCAGTAGAATTTTCCCGGTGAACACTGAAGCTTTCTTT	CASRIFPVNTEAFF
TRBJ2-7	TRBV19	-	few	TGTGCCAGTAGTTTACGGACACACTACGAGCAGTACTTC	CASSLRTHYEQYF
TRBJ2-1	TRBV11-2	-	many	TGTGCCAGCAGCTTTAGTCAGGGGGGCGGTGAGCAGTTCTTC	CASSFSQGGGEQFF
TRBJ1-3	TRBV3-1	-	-	TGTGCCAGCAGCCAAGAGATGGGGTACCCGGGGCCCACCATATATTTT	CASSQEMGYPGPTIYF
TRBJ1-1	TRBV6-2/TRBV6-3	-	many	TGTGCCAGCTCCGGGGGGGGGACGGTGAACACTGAAGCTTTCTTT	CASSGGGTVNTEAFF
TRBJ2-2	TRBV5-6	-	-	TGTGCCAGCAGCTTCTGGACGAACACCGGGGAGCTGTTTTTT	CASSFWTNTGELFF
TRBJ2-1	TRBV20-1	TRBD1	few	TGCAGTGCGGTAGCCGGGACAGGTACCAATGAGCAGTTCTTC	CSAVAGTGTNEQFF
TRBJ1-2	TRBV19	-	-	TGTGCCAGTAGTATCGACAGGCTCTCTGGCTACACCTTC	CASSIDRLSGYTF
TRBJ2-3	TRBV27	TRBD2	many	TGTGCCAGCAGTTTTACTAGCGGAAGCACAGATACGCAGTATTTT	CASSFTSGSTDTQYF
TRBJ1-5	TRBV5-1	TRBD1	few	TGCGCCAGCAGCATCGGGACAGGGGGATTTCAGCCCCAGCATTTT	CASSIGTGGFQPQHF
TRBJ2-2	TRBV7-2	-	many	TGTGCCAGCAGCGCCCCGGTGTCCGGGGAGCTGTTTTTT	CASSAPVSGELFF
TRBJ2-7	TRBV3-1	TRBD2	-	TGTGCCAGCAGCCAAGATATGGGCGGGAGGTCCGCCTACGAGCAGTACTTC	CASSQDMGGRSAYEQYF
TRBJ2-5	TRBV30	-	many	TGTGCCTGGAGTGTAGACCGGGCGACCCAGTACTTC	CAWSVDRATQYF
TRBJ2-2	TRBV20-1	TRBD2	few	TGCAGTGCTAGAGCTGACCGGACTAGCGCCGGAGGGGGGACCGGGGAGCTGTTTTTT	CSARADRTSAGGGTGELFF
TRBJ2-2	TRBV28	TRBD1	few	TGTGCCAGCAGCTCGGGACAGTACACCGGGGAGCTGTTTTTT	CASSSGQYTGELFF
TRBJ2-5	TRBV12-3/TRBV12-4	-	many	TGTGCCAGCACGGTGGGATCCCAGGCCCAGTACTTC	CASTVGSQAQYF
TRBJ1-3	TRBV3-1	-	many	TGTGCCAGCAGCCCTACTTTGCGGGGGAAGCGAAATGGAAACACCATATATTTT	CASSPTLRGKRNGNTIYF
TRBJ1-4	TRBV13	-	many	TGTGCCAGCAGCCGGAAGAGATCCAGCAATGAAAAACTGTTTTTT	CASSRKRSSNEKLFF
TRBJ1-4	TRBV5-1	-	few	TGCGCCAGCAGCGGGGGGCCAGGGGTAACAACTAATGAAAAACTGTTTTTT	CASSGGPGVTTNEKLFF
TRBJ1-2	TRBV25-1	-	few	TGTGCCAGCAGTGGAGGGGTCTATGGCTACACCTTC	CASSGGVYGYTF
TRBJ2-5	TRBV6-1	-	few	TGTGCCAGCAGTGGAGCCAAACCCGCGGAGCAAGAGACCCAGTACTTC	CASSGAKPAEQETQYF
TRBJ2-1	TRBV25-1	TRBD1	once	TGTGCCAGCAGTGAACTTCCGGGACAGGTGTACAATGAGCAGTTCTTC	CASSELPGQVYNEQFF
TRBJ1-2	TRBV11-2	TRBD1	many	TGTGCCAGCAGCCTAGTGACAGGGGTTGATGGCTACACCTTC	CASSLVTGVDGYTF
TRBJ2-2	TRBV9	-	many	TGTGCCAGCAGCGTAGGAGGTAGCGGGAACACCGGGGAGCTGTTTTTT	CASSVGGSGNTGELFF
TRBJ2-1	TRBV20-1	-	-	TGCAGTGCTAGAGATCAGGTCGGCGGTGAGCAGTTCTTC	CSARDQVGGEQFF
TRBJ1-2	TRBV24-1	-	many	TGTGCCACCAGAGACATCTATGGCTACACCTTC	CATRDIYGYTF
TRBJ2-3	TRBV7-9	-	many	TGTGCCGGACTTACCGCCGGGACACCCCTCGGGGATACGCAGTATTTT	CAGLTAGTPLGDTQYF
TRBJ1-2	TRBV25-1	TRBD1	few	TGTGCCACCGGAACTTTGACAGGGGGCAACTATGGCTACACCTTC	CATGTLTGGNYGYTF
TRBJ2-3	TRBV20-1	TRBD2	many	TGCAGTGCTGGAGGCCTAGCGGGGCACACAGATACGCAGTATTTT	CSAGGLAGHTDTQYF
TRBJ2-3	TRBV13	TRBD1	few	TGTGCCAGCAGCGCCAGGGACAGGGGTGGCACAGATACGCAGTATTTT	CASSARDRGGTDTQYF
TRBJ2-7	TRBV19	-	few	TGTGCCAGTACCCCCGGGACTCCGCGCCCTTACGAGCAGTACTTC	CASTPGTPRPYEQYF
TRBJ2-3	TRBV2	-	many	TGTGCCAGCAGTCCTATGGGGGGTAGCGGTCCTAGCACAGATACGCAGTATTTT	CASSPMGGSGPSTDTQYF
TRBJ2-5	TRBV11-3	-	many	TGTGCCAGCAGCAACCGGGACATCCGCGCCCAGTACTTC	CASSNRDIRAQYF
TRBJ1-1	TRBV28	-	many	TGTGCCAGCAGTTTGGTGGATTCAGGGATGAACACTGAAGCTTTCTTT	CASSLVDSGMNTEAFF
TRBJ1-6	TRBV11-3	-	many	TGTGCCAGCAGCCCACCCGATGATTCACCCCTCCACTTT	CASSPPDDSPLHF
TRBJ2-5	TRBV19	TRBD2	many	TGTGCCAGTAGTGACCGAGGTAGCGGGGAAGAGACCCAGTACTTC	CASSDRGSGEETQYF